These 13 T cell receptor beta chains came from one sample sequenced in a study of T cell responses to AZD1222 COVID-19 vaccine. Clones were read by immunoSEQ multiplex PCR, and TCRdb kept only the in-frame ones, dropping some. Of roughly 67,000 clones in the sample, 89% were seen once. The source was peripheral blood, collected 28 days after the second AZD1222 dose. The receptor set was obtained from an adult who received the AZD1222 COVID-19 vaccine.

CDR3: CASSVGQPGRNQPQHF. CDR3 in DNA: TGTGCCAGTAGTGTTGGACAGCCCGGCCGGAATCAGCCCCAGCATTTT. The chain has TRBV19 and TRBJ1-5; weak D call: TRBD1 (6 bases). The CDR3 has 16 residues. Germline V gene lookup returns CDR1 LNHDA and CDR2 SQIVND (reference sequence). Trimming took off 5 bases at V and 4 bases at J, with 18 bases between the two ends.

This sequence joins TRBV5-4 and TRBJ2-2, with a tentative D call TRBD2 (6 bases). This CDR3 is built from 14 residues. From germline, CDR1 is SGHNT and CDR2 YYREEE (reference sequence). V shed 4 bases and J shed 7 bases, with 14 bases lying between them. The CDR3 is CASSPRRGGGELFF. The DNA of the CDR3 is TGTGCCAGCAGCCCCCGGCGGGGCGGCGGGGAGCTGTTTTTT. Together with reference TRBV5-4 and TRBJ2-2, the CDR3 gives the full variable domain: ETGVTQSPTHLIKTRGQQVTLRCSSQSGHNTVSWYQQALGQGPQFIFQYYREEENGRGNFPPRFSGLQFPNYSSELNVNALELDDSALYLCASSPRRGGGELFFGEGSRLTVL.

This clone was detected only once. The CDR3 bases are TGTGCCAGCAGCTTCCTAGCGGGAGCCAGCAATGAGCAGTTCTTC. Protein sequence: CASSFLAGASNEQFF. This chain connects TRBV7-6 to TRBJ2-1; 10 nucleotides agree with TRBD2. Germline V gene sequence: CDR1 SGHVS, CDR2 FNYEAQ. V lost 3 bases, J lost 6 bases, and 5 bases stayed unmatched. The CDR3 covers 15 residues.

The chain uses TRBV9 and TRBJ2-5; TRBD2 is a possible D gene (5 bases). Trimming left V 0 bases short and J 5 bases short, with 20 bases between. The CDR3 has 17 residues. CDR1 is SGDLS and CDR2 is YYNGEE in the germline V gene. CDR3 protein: CASSVGRTSVVRETQYF. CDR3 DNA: TGTGCCAGCAGCGTAGGTAGGACTTCCGTCGTTAGGGAGACCCAGTACTTC.

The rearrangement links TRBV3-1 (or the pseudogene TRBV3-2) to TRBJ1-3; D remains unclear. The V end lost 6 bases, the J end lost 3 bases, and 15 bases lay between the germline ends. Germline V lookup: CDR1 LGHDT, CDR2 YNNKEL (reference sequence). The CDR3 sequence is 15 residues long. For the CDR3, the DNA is TGTGCCAGCAGGCGAACCGCGCCTGGTGGAAACACCATATATTTT. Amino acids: CASRRTAPGGNTIYF.

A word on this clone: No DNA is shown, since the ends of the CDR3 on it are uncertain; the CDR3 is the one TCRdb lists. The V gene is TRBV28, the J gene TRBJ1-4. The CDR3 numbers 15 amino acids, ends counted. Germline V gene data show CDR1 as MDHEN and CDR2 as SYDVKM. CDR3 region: CASSLPPLWNEKLFF.

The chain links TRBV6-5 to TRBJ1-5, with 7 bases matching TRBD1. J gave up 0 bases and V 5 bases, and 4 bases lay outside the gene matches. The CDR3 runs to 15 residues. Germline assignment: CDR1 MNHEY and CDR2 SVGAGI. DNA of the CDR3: TGTGCCAGCAGTACAGGGGTAGTTAGCAATCAGCCCCAGCATTTT. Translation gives CASSTGVVSNQPQHF.

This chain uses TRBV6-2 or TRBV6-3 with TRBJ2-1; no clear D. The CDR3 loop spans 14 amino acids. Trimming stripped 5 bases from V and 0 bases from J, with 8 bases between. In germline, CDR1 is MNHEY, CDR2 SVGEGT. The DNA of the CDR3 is TGTGCCAGCAGTCCCCTGAGCTCCTACAATGAGCAGTTCTTC. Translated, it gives CASSPLSSYNEQFF.

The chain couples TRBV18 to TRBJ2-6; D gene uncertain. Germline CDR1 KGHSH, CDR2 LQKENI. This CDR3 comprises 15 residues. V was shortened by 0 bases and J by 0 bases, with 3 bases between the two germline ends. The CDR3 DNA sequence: TGTGCCAGCTCACCACCGTACTCTGGGGCCAACGTCCTGACTTTC. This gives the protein CASSPPYSGANVLTF.

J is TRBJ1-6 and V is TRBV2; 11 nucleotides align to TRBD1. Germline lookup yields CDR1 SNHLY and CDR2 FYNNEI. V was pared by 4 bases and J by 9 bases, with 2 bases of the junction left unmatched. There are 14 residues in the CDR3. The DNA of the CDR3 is TGTGCCAGCAGTGTAGGACAGGGGGCTTCACCCCTCCACTTT. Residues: CASSVGQGASPLHF.

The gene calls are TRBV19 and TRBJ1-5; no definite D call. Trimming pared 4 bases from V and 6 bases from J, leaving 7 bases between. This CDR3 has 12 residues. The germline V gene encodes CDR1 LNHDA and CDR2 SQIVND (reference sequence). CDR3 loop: CASSRGRQPQHF. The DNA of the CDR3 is TGTGCCAGTAGTAGGGGTCGTCAGCCCCAGCATTTT.

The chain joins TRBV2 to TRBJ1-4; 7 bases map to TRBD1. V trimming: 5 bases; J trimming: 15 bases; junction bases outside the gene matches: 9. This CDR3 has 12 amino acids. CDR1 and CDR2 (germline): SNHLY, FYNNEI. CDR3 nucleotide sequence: TGTGCCAGCAGTTATAGACAGGGTTGGGTGTTTTTT. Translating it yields CASSYRQGWVFF. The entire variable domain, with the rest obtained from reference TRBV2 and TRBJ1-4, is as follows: EPEVTQTPSHQVTQMGQEVILRCVPISNHLYFYWYRQILGQKVEFLVSFYNNEISEKSEIFDDQFSVERPDGSNFTLKIRSTKLEDSAMYFCASSYRQGWVFFGSGTQLSVL.

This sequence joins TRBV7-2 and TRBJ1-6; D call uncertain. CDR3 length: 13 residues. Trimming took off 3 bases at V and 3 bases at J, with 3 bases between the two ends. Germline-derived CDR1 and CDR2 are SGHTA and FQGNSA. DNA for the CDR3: TGTGCCAGCAGCTTCGACTATAATTCACCCCTCCACTTT. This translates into CASSFDYNSPLHF.